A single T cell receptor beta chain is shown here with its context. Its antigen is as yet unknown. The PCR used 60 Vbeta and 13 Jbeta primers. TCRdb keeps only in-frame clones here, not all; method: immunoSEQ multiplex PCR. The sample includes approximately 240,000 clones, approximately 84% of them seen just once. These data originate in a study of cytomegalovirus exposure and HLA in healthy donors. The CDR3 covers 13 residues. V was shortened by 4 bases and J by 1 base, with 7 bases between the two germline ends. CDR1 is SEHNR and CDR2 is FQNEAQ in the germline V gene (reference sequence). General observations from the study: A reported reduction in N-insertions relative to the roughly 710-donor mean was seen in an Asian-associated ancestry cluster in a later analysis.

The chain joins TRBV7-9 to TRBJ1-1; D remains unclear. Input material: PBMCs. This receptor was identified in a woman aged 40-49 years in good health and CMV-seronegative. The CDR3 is CASSYTENTEAFF. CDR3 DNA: TGTGCCAGCAGCTATACAGAGAACACTGAAGCTTTCTTT.